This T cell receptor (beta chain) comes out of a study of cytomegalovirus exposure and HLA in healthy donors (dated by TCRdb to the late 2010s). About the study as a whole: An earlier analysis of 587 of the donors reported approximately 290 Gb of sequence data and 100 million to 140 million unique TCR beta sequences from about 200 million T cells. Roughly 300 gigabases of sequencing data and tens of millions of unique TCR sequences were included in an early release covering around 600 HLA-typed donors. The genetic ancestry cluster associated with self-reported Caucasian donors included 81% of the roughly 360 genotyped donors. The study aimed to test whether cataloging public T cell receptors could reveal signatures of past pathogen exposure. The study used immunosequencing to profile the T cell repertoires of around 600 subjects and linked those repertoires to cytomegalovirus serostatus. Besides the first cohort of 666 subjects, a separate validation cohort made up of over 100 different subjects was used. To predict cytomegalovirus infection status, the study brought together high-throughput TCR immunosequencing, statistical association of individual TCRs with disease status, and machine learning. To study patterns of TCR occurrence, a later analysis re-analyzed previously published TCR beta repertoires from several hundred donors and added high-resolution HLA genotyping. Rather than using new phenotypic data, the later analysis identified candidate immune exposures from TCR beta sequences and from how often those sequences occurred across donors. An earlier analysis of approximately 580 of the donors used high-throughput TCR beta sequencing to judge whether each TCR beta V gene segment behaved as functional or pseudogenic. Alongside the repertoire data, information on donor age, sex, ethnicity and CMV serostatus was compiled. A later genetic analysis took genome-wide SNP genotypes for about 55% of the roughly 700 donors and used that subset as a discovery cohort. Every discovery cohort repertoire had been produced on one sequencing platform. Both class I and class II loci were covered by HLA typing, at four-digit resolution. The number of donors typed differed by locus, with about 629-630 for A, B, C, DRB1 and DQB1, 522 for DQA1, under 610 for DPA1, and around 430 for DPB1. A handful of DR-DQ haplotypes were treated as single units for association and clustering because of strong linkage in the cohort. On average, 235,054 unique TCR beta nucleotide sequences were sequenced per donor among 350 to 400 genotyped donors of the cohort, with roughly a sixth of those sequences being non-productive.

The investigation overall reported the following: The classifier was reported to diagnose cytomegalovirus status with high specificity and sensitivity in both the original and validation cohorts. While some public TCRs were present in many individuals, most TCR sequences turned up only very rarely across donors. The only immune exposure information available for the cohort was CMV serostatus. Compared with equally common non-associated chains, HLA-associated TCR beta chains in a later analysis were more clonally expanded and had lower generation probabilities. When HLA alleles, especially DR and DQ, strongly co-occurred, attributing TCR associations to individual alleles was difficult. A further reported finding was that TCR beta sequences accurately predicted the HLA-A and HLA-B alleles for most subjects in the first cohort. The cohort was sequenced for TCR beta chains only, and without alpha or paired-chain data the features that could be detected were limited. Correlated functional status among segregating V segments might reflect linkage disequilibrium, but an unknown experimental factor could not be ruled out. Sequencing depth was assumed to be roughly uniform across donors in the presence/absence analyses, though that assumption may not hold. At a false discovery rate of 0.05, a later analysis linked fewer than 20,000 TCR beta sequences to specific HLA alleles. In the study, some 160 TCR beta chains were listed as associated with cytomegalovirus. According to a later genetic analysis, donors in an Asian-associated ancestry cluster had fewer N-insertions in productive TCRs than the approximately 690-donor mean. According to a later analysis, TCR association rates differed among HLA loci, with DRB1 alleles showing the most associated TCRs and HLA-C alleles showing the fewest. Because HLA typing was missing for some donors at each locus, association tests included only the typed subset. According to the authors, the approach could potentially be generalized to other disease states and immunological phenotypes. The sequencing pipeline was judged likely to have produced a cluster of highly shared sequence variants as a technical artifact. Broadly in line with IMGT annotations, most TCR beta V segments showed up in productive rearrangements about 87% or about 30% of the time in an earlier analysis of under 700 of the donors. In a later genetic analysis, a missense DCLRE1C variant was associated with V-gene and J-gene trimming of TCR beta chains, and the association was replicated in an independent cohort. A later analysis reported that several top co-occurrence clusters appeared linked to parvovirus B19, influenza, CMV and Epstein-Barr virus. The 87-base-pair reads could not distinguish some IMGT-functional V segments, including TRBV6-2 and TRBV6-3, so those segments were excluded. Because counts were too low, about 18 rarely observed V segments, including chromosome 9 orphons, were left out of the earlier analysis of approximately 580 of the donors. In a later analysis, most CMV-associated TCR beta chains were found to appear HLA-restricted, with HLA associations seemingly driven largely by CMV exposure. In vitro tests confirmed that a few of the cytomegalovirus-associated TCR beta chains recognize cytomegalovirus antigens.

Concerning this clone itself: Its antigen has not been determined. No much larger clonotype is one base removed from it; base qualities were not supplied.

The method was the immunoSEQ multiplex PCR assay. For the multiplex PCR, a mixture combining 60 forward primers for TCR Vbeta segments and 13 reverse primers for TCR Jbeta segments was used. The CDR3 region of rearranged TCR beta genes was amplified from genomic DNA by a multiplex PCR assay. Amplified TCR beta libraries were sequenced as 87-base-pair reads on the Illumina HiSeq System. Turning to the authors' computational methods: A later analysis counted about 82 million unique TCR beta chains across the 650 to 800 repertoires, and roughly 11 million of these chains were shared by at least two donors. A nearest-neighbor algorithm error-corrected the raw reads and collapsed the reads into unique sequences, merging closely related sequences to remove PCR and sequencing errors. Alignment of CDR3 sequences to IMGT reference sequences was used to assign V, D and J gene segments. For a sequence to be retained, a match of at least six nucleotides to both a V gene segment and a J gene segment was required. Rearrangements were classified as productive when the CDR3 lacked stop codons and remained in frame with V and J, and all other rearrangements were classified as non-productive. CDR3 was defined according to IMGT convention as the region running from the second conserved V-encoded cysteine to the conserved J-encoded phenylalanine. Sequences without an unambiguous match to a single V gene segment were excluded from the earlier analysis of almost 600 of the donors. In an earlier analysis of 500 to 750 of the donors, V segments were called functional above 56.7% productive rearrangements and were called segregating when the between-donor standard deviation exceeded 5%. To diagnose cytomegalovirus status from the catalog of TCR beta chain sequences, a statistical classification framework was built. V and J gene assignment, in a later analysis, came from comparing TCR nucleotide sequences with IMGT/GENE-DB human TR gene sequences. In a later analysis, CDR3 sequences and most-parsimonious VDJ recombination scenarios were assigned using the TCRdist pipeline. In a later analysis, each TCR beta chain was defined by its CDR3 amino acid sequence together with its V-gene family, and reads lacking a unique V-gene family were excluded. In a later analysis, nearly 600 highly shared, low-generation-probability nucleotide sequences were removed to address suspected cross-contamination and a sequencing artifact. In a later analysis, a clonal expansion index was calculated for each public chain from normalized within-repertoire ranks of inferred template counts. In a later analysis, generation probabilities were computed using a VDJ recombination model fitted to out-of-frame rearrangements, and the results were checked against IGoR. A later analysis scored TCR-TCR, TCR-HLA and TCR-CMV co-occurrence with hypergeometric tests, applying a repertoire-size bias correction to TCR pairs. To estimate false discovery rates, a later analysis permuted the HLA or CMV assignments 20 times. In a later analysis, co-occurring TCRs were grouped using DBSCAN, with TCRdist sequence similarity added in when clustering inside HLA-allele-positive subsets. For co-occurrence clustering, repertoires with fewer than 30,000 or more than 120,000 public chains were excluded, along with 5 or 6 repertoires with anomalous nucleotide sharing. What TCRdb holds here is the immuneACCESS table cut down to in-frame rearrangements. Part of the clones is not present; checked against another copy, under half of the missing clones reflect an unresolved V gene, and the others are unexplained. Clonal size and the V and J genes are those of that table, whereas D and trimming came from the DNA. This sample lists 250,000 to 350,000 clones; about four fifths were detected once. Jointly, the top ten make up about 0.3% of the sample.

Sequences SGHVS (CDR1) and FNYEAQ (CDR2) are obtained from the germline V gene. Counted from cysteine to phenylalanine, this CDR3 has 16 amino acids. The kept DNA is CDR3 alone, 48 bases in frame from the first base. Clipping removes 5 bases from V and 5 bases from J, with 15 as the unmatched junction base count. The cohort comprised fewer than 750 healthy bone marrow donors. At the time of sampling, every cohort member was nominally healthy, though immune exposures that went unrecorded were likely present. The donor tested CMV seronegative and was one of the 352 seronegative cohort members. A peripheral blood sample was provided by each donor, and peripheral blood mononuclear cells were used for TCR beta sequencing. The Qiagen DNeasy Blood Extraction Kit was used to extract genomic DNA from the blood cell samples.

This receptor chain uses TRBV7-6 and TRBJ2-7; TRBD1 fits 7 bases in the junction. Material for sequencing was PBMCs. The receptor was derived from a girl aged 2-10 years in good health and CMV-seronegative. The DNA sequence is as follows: TGTGCCAGCAGCCGACGCCAAACCGGGACAGTGGACGAGCAGTACTTC. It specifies CASSRRQTGTVDEQYF.